The 31 T cell receptor beta chains below all came from one sample that was sequenced in a study of cytomegalovirus exposure and HLA in healthy donors. The PCR ran on 60 Vbeta and 13 Jbeta primers. Only in-frame clones appear in the TCRdb table, and some are missing; sequencing was by immunoSEQ multiplex PCR. This table has 80,000 to 100,000 clones, 70% to 80% appearing once. Sequences were obtained from PBMCs. Receptors were obtained from a man in his late teens or twenties in good health and CMV-seropositive.

This clone came up a few times. This chain joins TRBV19 and TRBJ1-2; 7 positions match TRBD1. V was pared by 4 bases and J by 4 bases, with 9 bases of the junction left unmatched. Germline V gives CDR1 LNHDA, CDR2 SQIVND (reference sequence). The CDR3 loop spans 15 amino acids. CDR3 loop: CASSTRDRLSYGYTF. The CDR3 nucleotides read TGTGCCAGTAGTACGAGGGACAGACTTTCCTATGGCTACACCTTC.

This clone has a handful of counts. The chain couples TRBV7-8 to TRBJ1-1; no definite D call. CDR1 is SGHVS and CDR2 is FQNEAQ in the germline V gene. There are 13 residues in the CDR3. V shed 2 bases and J shed 4 bases, with 8 bases lying between them. The CDR3 coding sequence is TGTGCCAGCAGCTTAAGTCTACCCACTGAAGCTTTCTTT. Translation gives CASSLSLPTEAFF.

The chain uses TRBV11-2 and TRBJ1-4, with 10 bases that match TRBD1. This CDR3 has 16 amino acids. V lost 2 bases, J lost 8 bases, and 8 bases stayed unmatched. CDR1 and CDR2 from the germline V gene are SGHAT and FQNNGV. CDR3 region: CASSLYGTGAREKLFF. DNA of the CDR3: TGTGCCAGCAGCTTATACGGGACAGGGGCCAGGGAAAAACTGTTTTTT.

V gene TRBV27 combines with J gene TRBJ1-4; 8 nucleotides agree with TRBD1. The germline CDR1 and CDR2 sequences are MNHEY and SMNVEV (reference sequence). This CDR3 region has 15 residues. The ends lost 4 bases at V and 4 bases at J; junction bases unmatched: 5. As DNA, the CDR3 is TGTGCCAGCAGTTCAGGGGACAGGTTTAATGAAAAACTGTTTTTT. It encodes CASSSGDRFNEKLFF.

The sample holds one count of this clone. The chain carries TRBV27 and TRBJ2-1; TRBD2 agrees at 12 bases. Trimming took 2 bases from V and 4 from J; bases not matched to a gene: 6. Germline assignment: CDR1 MNHEY and CDR2 SMNVEV (reference sequence). The CDR3 totals 17 residues. CDR3 protein: CASSLMTSGGPYNEQFF. The CDR3 nucleotides are TGTGCCAGCAGTTTAATGACTAGCGGGGGACCTTACAATGAGCAGTTCTTC.

This chain connects TRBV13 to TRBJ1-2, with 9 bases identical to TRBD1. Germline lookup yields CDR1 PRHDT and CDR2 FYEKMQ (reference sequence). The CDR3 is 13 residues long. V shed 4 bases, J shed 8 bases, and the junction held 5 bases outside the gene matches. In DNA, the CDR3 is TGTGCCAGCAGCTCAGGGACAGGGAAAGGCTACACCTTC. Translation gives CASSSGTGKGYTF.

The chain employs TRBV2 and TRBJ1-2; 7 nucleotides match TRBD1. The germline gives CDR1 SNHLY, CDR2 FYNNEI. V trimming: 6 bases; J trimming: 5 bases; junction bases outside the gene matches: 6. This CDR3 comprises 13 residues. This CDR3 reads CASREYRGYGYTF. The DNA for the CDR3 is TGTGCCAGCAGGGAATACAGGGGATATGGCTACACCTTC. The variable domain in full, completed from reference TRBV2 and TRBJ1-2, reads EPEVTQTPSHQVTQMGQEVILRCVPISNHLYFYWYRQILGQKVEFLVSFYNNEISEKSEIFDDQFSVERPDGSNFTLKIRSTKLEDSAMYFCASREYRGYGYTFGSGTRLTVV.

This clone was seen more than once but under ten times. The genes are TRBV5-1 and TRBJ1-2; no reliable D call. With 0 bases removed from V and 4 bases from J, the gap between germline ends came to 10 bases. CDR3 size: 14 residues. The germline V gene encodes CDR1 SGHRS and CDR2 YFSETQ. CDR3 in DNA: TGCGCCAGCAGCTTGGACCCCACTTCCTATGGCTACACCTTC. This sequence encodes CASSLDPTSYGYTF.

The chain uses TRBV7-2 and TRBJ1-4; tentative D call: TRBD1 (5 bases). Germline CDR1 and CDR2: SGHTA and FQGNSA. Trimming cost V 4 bases and J 7 bases, with 16 bases left between them. The CDR3 covers 15 residues. CDR3 sequence reads: CASSSAGTRGEKLFF. CDR3 nucleotides: TGTGCCAGCAGCTCAGCCGGGACTAGGGGTGAAAAACTGTTTTTT.

J is TRBJ1-1 and V is TRBV7-9; TRBD1 matches at 8 bases. CDR1 is SEHNR and CDR2 is FQNEAQ in the germline V gene (reference sequence). Trimming cost V 1 base and J 0 bases; bases outside gene matches: 4. The CDR3 is 16 residues long. The CDR3 region has the DNA TGTGCCAGCAGCTTAGGCCCAGGGGGCATGAACACTGAAGCTTTCTTT. This encodes CASSLGPGGMNTEAFF. Looking up the rest from reference TRBV7-9 and TRBJ1-1 gives the full variable domain: DTGVSQNPRHKITKRGQNVTFRCDPISEHNRLYWYRQTLGQGPEFLTYFQNEAQLEKSRLLSDRFSAERPKGSFSTLEIQRTEQGDSAMYLCASSLGPGGMNTEAFFGQGTRLTVV.

The rearrangement uses TRBV7-7 and TRBJ2-1; no clear D. Germline V gene data show CDR1 as SSHAT and CDR2 as FNYEAQ (reference sequence). V was clipped by 1 base and J by 6 bases, with 10 bases between them. The CDR3 is 14 residues long. DNA for the CDR3: TGTGCCAGCAGCTTAGGAGCCCGAGGCAATGAGCAGTTCTTC. Translated, it gives CASSLGARGNEQFF.

This clone was counted once. This chain uses TRBV11-2 with TRBJ2-7; 8 positions match TRBD1. The ends lost 5 bases at V and 4 bases at J; junction bases unmatched: 10. CDR3 length equals 15 residues. Germline CDR1 and CDR2: SGHAT and FQNNGV. The CDR3 is CASSTPRQGRYEQYF. CDR3 bases: TGTGCCAGCAGCACTCCCCGACAGGGGAGGTACGAGCAGTACTTC.

The chain has TRBV7-9 and TRBJ1-4, with 9 bases that match TRBD1. CDR1 and CDR2 (germline): SEHNR, FQNEAQ (reference sequence). The CDR3 covers 16 residues. Losses at the gene ends were 5 bases for V and 7 bases for J; bases not matched to a gene: 11. In DNA form, the CDR3 reads TGTGCCAGCAGCCCTCACAGGGGGCGCATATCTGAAAAACTGTTTTTT. Residues: CASSPHRGRISEKLFF. Full variable domain (rest looked up from reference TRBV7-9 and TRBJ1-4): DTGVSQNPRHKITKRGQNVTFRCDPISEHNRLYWYRQTLGQGPEFLTYFQNEAQLEKSRLLSDRFSAERPKGSFSTLEIQRTEQGDSAMYLCASSPHRGRISEKLFFGSGTQLSVL.

J is TRBJ1-2 and V is TRBV28, with 12 nucleotides matching TRBD1. This CDR3 contains 16 residues. CDR1 is MDHEN, CDR2 SYDVKM, per germline. The J segment lost 2 bases and the V segment lost 3 bases, leaving 4 bases of the junction unmatched. The CDR3: CASSLGTGGLNYGYTF. The CDR3 DNA sequence: TGTGCCAGCAGTTTGGGGACAGGGGGCTTAAACTATGGCTACACCTTC.

The chain links TRBV6-1 to TRBJ2-5; D ambiguous. V dropped 5 bases and J dropped 1 base, with 14 bases sitting between them. In germline, CDR1 is MNHNS, CDR2 SASEGT. This CDR3 is 15 amino acids long. The CDR3 DNA is TGTGCCAGCAGTCATCGACCCCGGAGCCAAGAGACCCAGTACTTC. Amino acid sequence: CASSHRPRSQETQYF.

This clone was found a few times. The CDR3 DNA sequence: TGTGCCAGCAGCTTACAGGGGGCCCATCCTGAAGCTTTCTTT. Protein sequence: CASSLQGAHPEAFF. This sequence joins TRBV7-8 and TRBJ1-1; 8 bases map to TRBD1. CDR3 length: 14 residues. Losses at the gene ends were 2 bases for V and 6 bases for J; bases not matched to a gene: 5. Looked up from germline, CDR1 is SGHVS and CDR2 is FQNEAQ.

The chain joins TRBV18 to TRBJ2-3; the D gene is possibly TRBD2 (6 bases). Germline loops: CDR1 KGHSH, CDR2 LQKENI. The CDR3 is 15 amino acids. Deletions cut 2 bases from V and 5 bases from J, with 14 bases between. DNA for the CDR3: TGTGCCAGCTCACCAAGCGGGTTAAGACGAGATACGCAGTATTTT. Its translation: CASSPSGLRRDTQYF. Using reference TRBV18 and TRBJ2-3 for the parts outside the CDR3, the full variable domain is NAGVMQNPRHLVRRRGQEARLRCSPMKGHSHVYWYRQLPEEGLKFMVYLQKENIIDESGMPKERFSAEFPKEGPSILRIQQVVRGDSAAYFCASSPSGLRRDTQYFGPGTRLTVL.

The rearrangement uses TRBV5-1 and TRBJ1-1; no firm D call. Germline V gives CDR1 SGHRS, CDR2 YFSETQ. The germline V and J ends were trimmed by 0 bases and 1 base, with 7 bases remaining between them. This CDR3 comprises 14 residues. The CDR3 DNA reads as TGCGCCAGCAGCTTGGTTCCCTCGAACACTGAAGCTTTCTTT. Amino acid sequence: CASSLVPSNTEAFF.

This sequence joins TRBV2 and TRBJ2-3, with 12 nucleotides matching TRBD2. This CDR3 comprises 15 residues. The junction had 2 bases not matched to a gene; V was cut back by 2 bases and J by 5 bases. The germline gives CDR1 SNHLY, CDR2 FYNNEI. CDR3 loop: CASSELAGGGDTQYF. For the CDR3, the DNA is TGTGCCAGCAGTGAACTAGCGGGGGGGGGAGATACGCAGTATTTT.

This chain links TRBV30 with TRBJ1-5; D gene unclear. The V gene's germline CDR1 is GTSNPN and CDR2 SVGIG (reference sequence). V lost 3 bases to trimming and J lost 2 bases, with 11 bases between them. The CDR3 contains 14 residues. The CDR3 loop is CAWSAWGGNQPQHF. The CDR3 DNA sequence: TGTGCCTGGAGCGCCTGGGGAGGCAATCAGCCCCAGCATTTT. The full variable domain, completed using reference TRBV30 and TRBJ1-5, is SQTIHQWPATLVQPVGSPLSLECTVEGTSNPNLYWYRQAAGRGLQLLFYSVGIGQISSEVPQNLSASRPQDRQFILSSKKLLLSDSGFYLCAWSAWGGNQPQHFGDGTRLSIL.

The rearrangement uses TRBV29-1 and TRBJ2-6, with D uncertain. V was clipped by 1 base and J by 0 bases, with 4 bases between them. CDR1 and CDR2 (germline): SQVTM, ANQGSEA. The CDR3 contains 14 residues. CDR3 in DNA: TGCAGCGTTGAAGCCGGCTCTGGGGCCAACGTCCTGACTTTC. Translated: CSVEAGSGANVLTF.

The chain couples TRBV5-4 to TRBJ2-7; D gene uncertain. The CDR3 length is 14 residues. V gave up 1 base and J gave up 0 bases, with 8 bases separating them. Germline CDR1 reads SGHNT; CDR2 reads YYREEE (reference sequence). This CDR3 reads CASSLYSGSYEQYF. The CDR3 DNA follows: TGTGCCAGCAGCTTGTACAGTGGCTCCTACGAGCAGTACTTC.

This clone was seen just once. V and J are TRBV11-2 and TRBJ2-1, with TRBD2 matching 8 bases. The V gene end was trimmed by 4 bases and the J gene end by 9 bases; junction bases not matched to a gene: 8. Germline-derived CDR1 and CDR2 are SGHAT and FQNNGV. CDR3 size: 14 residues. CDR3: CASSSGISGGEQFF. The CDR3 coding sequence is TGTGCCAGCAGCTCCGGGATCAGCGGGGGTGAGCAGTTCTTC.

A word on this clone: One end of the junction fails to match germline, which may point to a read error. This chain connects TRBV5-4 to TRBJ2-3; 9 bases are shared with TRBD2. The germline V gene has CDR1 SGHNT and CDR2 YYREEE (reference sequence). This CDR3 is built from 15 residues. The CDR3 sequence: CASSLAGGFTDTRYF. Written as DNA, the CDR3 is TGTGCCAGCAGCTTAGCGGGGGGATTCACAGATACGCGGTATTTT.

This clone was counted a single time. The V call is TRBV13, the J call TRBJ2-7, with D perhaps TRBD2 (5 bases). Germline V gene sequence: CDR1 PRHDT, CDR2 FYEKMQ (reference sequence). CDR3 length: 14 amino acids. V dropped 0 bases and J dropped 6 bases, with 12 bases sitting between them. The CDR3 region has the DNA TGTGCCAGCAGCTTAGGGTCGGGATCGGGCGAGCAGTACTTC. Amino acids: CASSLGSGSGEQYF.

The chain joins TRBV7-9 to TRBJ2-2, with 8 positions matching TRBD1. Germline CDR1 and CDR2: SEHNR and FQNEAQ (reference sequence). The CDR3 has 17 residues. With 5 bases clipped from V and 3 bases from J, the junction kept 11 bases outside the gene matches. This chain's CDR3 is CASSPGQGEADTGELFF. Here the CDR3 DNA reads TGTGCCAGCAGCCCCGGACAGGGCGAGGCGGACACCGGGGAGCTGTTTTTT.

This chain joins TRBV7-6 and TRBJ2-6; D gene uncertain. CDR1 SGHVS and CDR2 FNYEAQ come from the germline V gene. The CDR3 runs to 15 residues. The V end lost 5 bases, the J end lost 2 bases, and 10 bases lay between the germline ends. The CDR3 DNA reads TGTGCCAGCAGCCTTCCGAGCACTGGGGCCAACGTCCTGACTTTC. This encodes CASSLPSTGANVLTF.

On this clone itself: The identical CDR3 is also encoded by other nucleotide sequences in the sample. The chain couples TRBV27 to TRBJ2-1; TRBD2 might be the D (6 bases). The V gene lost 3 bases and the J gene lost 0 bases, with 6 bases spanning the gap. Per the germline V gene, CDR1 is MNHEY and CDR2 is SMNVEV (reference sequence). This CDR3 region has 14 residues. The CDR3 protein is CASSLGGSYNEQFF. CDR3 DNA sequence: TGTGCCAGCAGTTTGGGGGGCTCCTACAATGAGCAGTTCTTC.

V usage is TRBV6-1 and J usage is TRBJ1-6, with 7 nucleotides matching TRBD1. Germline V gene sequence: CDR1 MNHNS, CDR2 SASEGT. The V gene end was trimmed by 6 bases and the J gene end by 10 bases; junction bases not matched to a gene: 9. The CDR3 has 14 amino acids. In nucleotides, the CDR3 is TGTGCCAGCAGGACCGGGACAGAGGGATCACCCCTCCACTTT. It yields the protein CASRTGTEGSPLHF.

The J gene is TRBJ1-1, the V gene TRBV18, with 9 nucleotides matching TRBD1. This CDR3 region has 14 residues. V trimming: 2 bases; J trimming: 5 bases; junction bases outside the gene matches: 3. Germline lookup yields CDR1 KGHSH and CDR2 LQKENI. CDR3 sequence: CASSPDRGWTEAFF. CDR3 in DNA: TGTGCCAGCTCACCAGACAGGGGGTGGACTGAAGCTTTCTTT. The entire variable domain, with the rest obtained from reference TRBV18 and TRBJ1-1, is as follows: NAGVMQNPRHLVRRRGQEARLRCSPMKGHSHVYWYRQLPEEGLKFMVYLQKENIIDESGMPKERFSAEFPKEGPSILRIQQVVRGDSAAYFCASSPDRGWTEAFFGQGTRLTVV.

The chain combines TRBV5-1 with TRBJ2-3, with 10 bases lining up with TRBD2. The length of the CDR3 is 16 residues. The ends lost 5 bases at V and 1 base at J; junction bases unmatched: 7. Germline V gives CDR1 SGHRS, CDR2 YFSETQ. CDR3 region: CASREIAGGGTDTQYF. CDR3 DNA: TGCGCCAGCAGAGAAATAGCGGGGGGTGGCACAGATACGCAGTATTTT.